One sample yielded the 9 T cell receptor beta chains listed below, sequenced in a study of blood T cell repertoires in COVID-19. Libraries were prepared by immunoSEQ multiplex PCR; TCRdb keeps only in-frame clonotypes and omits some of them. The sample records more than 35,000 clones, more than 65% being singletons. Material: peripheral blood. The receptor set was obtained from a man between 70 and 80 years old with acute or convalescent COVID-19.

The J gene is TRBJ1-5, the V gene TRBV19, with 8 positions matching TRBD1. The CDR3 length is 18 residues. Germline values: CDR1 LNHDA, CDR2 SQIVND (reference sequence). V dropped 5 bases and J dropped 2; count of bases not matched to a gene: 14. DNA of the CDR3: TGTGCCAGTAGTCTATACCTGACAGGGGCTAATGGCAATCAGCCCCAGCATTTT. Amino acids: CASSLYLTGANGNQPQHF. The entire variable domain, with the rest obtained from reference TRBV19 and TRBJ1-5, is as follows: DGGITQSPKYLFRKEGQNVTLSCEQNLNHDAMYWYRQDPGQGLRLIYYSQIVNDFQKGDIAEGYSVSREKKESFPLTVTSAQKNPTAFYLCASSLYLTGANGNQPQHFGDGTRLSIL.

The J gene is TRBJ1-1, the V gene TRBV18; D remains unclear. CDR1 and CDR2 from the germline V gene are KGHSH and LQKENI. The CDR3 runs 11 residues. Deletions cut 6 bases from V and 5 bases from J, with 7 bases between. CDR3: CASSPLTEAFF. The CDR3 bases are TGTGCCAGCTCCCCTTTGACTGAAGCTTTCTTT. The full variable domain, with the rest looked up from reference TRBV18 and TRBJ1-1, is NAGVMQNPRHLVRRRGQEARLRCSPMKGHSHVYWYRQLPEEGLKFMVYLQKENIIDESGMPKERFSAEFPKEGPSILRIQQVVRGDSAAYFCASSPLTEAFFGQGTRLTVV.

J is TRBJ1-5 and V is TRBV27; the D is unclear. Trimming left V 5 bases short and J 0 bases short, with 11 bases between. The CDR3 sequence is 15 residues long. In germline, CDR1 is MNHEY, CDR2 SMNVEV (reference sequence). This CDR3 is CASSPDTYSNQPQHF. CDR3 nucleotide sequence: TGTGCCAGCAGTCCCGACACTTATAGCAATCAGCCCCAGCATTTT.

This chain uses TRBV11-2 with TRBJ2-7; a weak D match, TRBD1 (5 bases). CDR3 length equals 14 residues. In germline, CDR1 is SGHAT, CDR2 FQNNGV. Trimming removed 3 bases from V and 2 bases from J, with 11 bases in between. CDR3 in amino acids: CASSLAGLAYEQYF. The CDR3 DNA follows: TGTGCCAGCAGCTTGGCAGGGCTGGCCTACGAGCAGTACTTC.

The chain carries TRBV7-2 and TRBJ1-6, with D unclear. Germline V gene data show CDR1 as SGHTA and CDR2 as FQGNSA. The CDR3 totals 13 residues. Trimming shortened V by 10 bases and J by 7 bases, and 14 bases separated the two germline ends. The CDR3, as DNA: TGTGCCACCACTCTAAGTTTGAATTCACCCCTCCACTTT. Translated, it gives CATTLSLNSPLHF.

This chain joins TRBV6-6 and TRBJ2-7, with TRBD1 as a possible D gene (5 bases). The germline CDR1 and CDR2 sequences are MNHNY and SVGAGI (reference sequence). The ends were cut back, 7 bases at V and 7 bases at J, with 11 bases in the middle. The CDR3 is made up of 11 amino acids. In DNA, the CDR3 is TGTGCCAGCACAGGGTGGAGAGAGCAGTACTTC. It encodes CASTGWREQYF.

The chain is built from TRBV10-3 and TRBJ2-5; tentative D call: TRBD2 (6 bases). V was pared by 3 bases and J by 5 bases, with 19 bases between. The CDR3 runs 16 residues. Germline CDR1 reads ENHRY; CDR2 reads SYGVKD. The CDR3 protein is CAISDPGTAAGETQYF. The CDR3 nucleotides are TGTGCCATCAGTGACCCCGGGACTGCGGCGGGGGAGACCCAGTACTTC.

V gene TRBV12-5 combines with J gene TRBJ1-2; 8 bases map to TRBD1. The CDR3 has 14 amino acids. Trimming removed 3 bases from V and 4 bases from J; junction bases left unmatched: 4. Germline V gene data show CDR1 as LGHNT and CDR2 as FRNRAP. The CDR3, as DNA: TGTGCTAGTGGTTTAGTCGGGACAGGCTATGGCTACACCTTC. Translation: CASGLVGTGYGYTF.

In DNA, the CDR3 is TGCAGTGCTAGTCTCGGACTAGCGGGAGGGGCGGAAGAGACCCAGTACTTC. Translation gives CSASLGLAGGAEETQYF. The V and J genes are TRBV20-1 and TRBJ2-5; 15 bases are a match to TRBD2. The CDR3 has 17 amino acids. The trim removed 3 bases at V and 3 bases at J, leaving 8 bases unmatched. Germline loops: CDR1 DFQATT, CDR2 SNEGSKA (reference sequence).